This TCR beta chain derives from a study of shared clonotypes between healthy human individuals. Clones were sequenced by immunoSEQ multiplex PCR, and TCRdb holds only the in-frame ones, with some missing. The table has about 2.1 million clones, just under 95% seen once. The CDR3 sequence is 15 residues long. Germline CDR1 is MGHRA and CDR2 is YSYEKL. Losses at the gene ends were 4 bases for V and 4 bases for J; bases not matched to a gene: 8. CD45RO-negative, CCR7-positively selected cells formed the naive CD8 fraction, excluding terminally differentiated effector memory CD45RA+ cells. The specimen sequenced was naive CD8+ T cells from PBMCs. The chain employs TRBV4-1 and TRBJ2-7; 9 nucleotides line up with TRBD1. The receptor comes from a man between 18 and 29 years old in good health. Some clones in this sample may be carry-over from other donors' samples. CDR3 sequence: CASSLTGTGRYEQYF. CDR3 nucleotides: TGCGCCAGCAGCCTAACCGGGACAGGGAGGTACGAGCAGTACTTC.